A single sample is the source of the 24 T cell receptor beta chains below, sequenced in a study of T cell repertoires in cytomegalovirus infection. TCRdb redid the calling of the reads with MiXCR, one entry per CDR3 protein. The data contain some 46,000 distinct CDR3 sequences, under 20% of them singletons. Antigens of these TCRs are unknown. The specimen was CD8+ T cells from cultured PBMCs, collected from culture after CMV antigen stimulation. The receptors derive from a human donor in good health (CMV status not recorded). Some clones in this sample may be carry-over from other donors' samples.

This clonotype was detected only a few times. This chain links TRBV7-9 with TRBJ2-7, with D perhaps TRBD2 (5 bases). The CDR3 runs to 16 residues. Germline CDR1 reads SEHNR; CDR2 reads FQNEAQ (reference sequence). V was pared by 3 bases and J by 3 bases, with 18 bases between. DNA of the CDR3: TGTGCCAGCAGCTTCGGGGTCTCCTCCGCGGACTACGAGCAGTACTTC. It encodes CASSFGVSSADYEQYF.

This clonotype was recorded many times. The chain has TRBV7-2 and TRBJ2-2, with 9 bases identical to TRBD2. J lost 6 bases, V lost 1 base, and 6 bases had no gene match. Germline CDR1 is SGHTA and CDR2 is FQGNSA. The CDR3 loop spans 16 amino acids. CDR3 coding DNA: TGTGCCAGCAGCTTAGAGGGGGGACTAGCTGCCGGGGAGCTGTTTTTT. It translates to CASSLEGGLAAGELFF.

The chain links TRBV20-1 to TRBJ2-7; D is unclear. Between the trimmed V and J ends, which lost 0 bases and 0 bases, there was a span of 9 bases. The CDR3 extends over 14 amino acids. In germline, CDR1 is DFQATT, CDR2 SNEGSKA (reference sequence). The CDR3 protein is CSARDNRISYEQYF. CDR3 coding DNA: TGCAGTGCTAGAGACAACAGAATCTCCTACGAGCAGTACTTC.

The chain combines TRBV27 with TRBJ1-5; weak D call: TRBD1 (5 bases). Germline CDR1 and CDR2: MNHEY and SMNVEV (reference sequence). The CDR3 spans 15 residues. The germline V and J ends were trimmed by 6 bases and 2 bases, with 14 bases remaining between them. CDR3 loop: CASSLQLGGNQPQHF. The CDR3 DNA reads TGTGCCAGCAGCCTACAGTTAGGGGGCAATCAGCCCCAGCATTTT.

Only a few counts were recorded for this clonotype. The gene calls are TRBV7-9 and TRBJ2-3, with 7 bases aligning to TRBD2. Losses at the gene ends were 3 bases for V and 6 bases for J; bases not matched to a gene: 12. Germline CDR1 SEHNR, CDR2 FQNEAQ (reference sequence). The CDR3 sequence is 16 residues long. CDR3 region: CASSFREALFGDTQYF. CDR3 nucleotide sequence: TGTGCCAGCAGCTTCCGGGAGGCGCTCTTCGGGGATACGCAGTATTTT.

This clonotype was observed a handful of times. The chain combines TRBV11-2 with TRBJ2-1; D remains ambiguous. This CDR3 is built from 13 residues. V was cut by 3 bases and J by 5 bases, with 8 bases left in between. CDR1 and CDR2 from the germline V gene are SGHAT and FQNNGV. CDR3 bases: TGTGCCAGCAGCTTTGAAGGAGACAATGAGCAGTTCTTC. Translated: CASSFEGDNEQFF.

This clonotype was counted at least ten times. V and J are TRBV12-5 and TRBJ1-1, with 9 bases that match TRBD1. CDR1 is LGHNT and CDR2 is FRNRAP in the germline V gene. The V and J ends lost 1 base and 2 bases, in that order; junction bases with no gene match: 11. The CDR3 is 18 amino acids. As DNA, the CDR3 is TGTGCTAGTGGTTTGGAGTTAACAGGGGGCATGGGAAACACTGAAGCTTTCTTT. Residues: CASGLELTGGMGNTEAFF.

This clonotype was observed many times. The gene calls are TRBV4-3 and TRBJ1-4; a possible D gene is TRBD1 (5 bases). This CDR3 is 15 amino acids long. Trimming removed 4 bases from V and 6 bases from J, with 15 bases in between. Germline CDR1 is LGHNA and CDR2 is YSLEER. CDR3 loop: CASSLWTRGDEKLFF. In DNA, the CDR3 is TGCGCCAGCAGCCTTTGGACAAGAGGGGATGAAAAACTGTTTTTT.

This clonotype has a handful of counts. The V call is TRBV14, the J call TRBJ2-5, with D possibly being TRBD1 or TRBD2 (6 bases each). V was cut by 0 bases and J by 5 bases, with 16 bases left in between. CDR1 and CDR2 from the germline V gene are SGHDN and FVKESK. The CDR3 is 16 amino acids. CDR3: CASSQDPGALRETQYF. The CDR3 DNA reads as TGTGCCAGCAGCCAAGATCCGGGGGCGCTACGGGAGACCCAGTACTTC.

The V call is TRBV7-9, the J call TRBJ1-2; D may be TRBD1 (6 bases). This CDR3 has 12 amino acids. V was cut by 5 bases and J by 8 bases, with 12 bases left in between. Germline V gives CDR1 SEHNR, CDR2 FQNEAQ (reference sequence). The CDR3 nucleotides read TGTGCCAGCAGCACTACAGGGCGGGGCTACACCTTC. Its translation: CASSTTGRGYTF.

The chain joins TRBV16 to TRBJ1-1; 8 bases fit TRBD1. The CDR3 has 14 amino acids. V trimming: 4 bases; J trimming: 1 base; junction bases outside the gene matches: 2. Germline lookup yields CDR1 KGHSY and CDR2 FQNENV. In nucleotides, the CDR3 is TGTGCCAGCAGCCGGACAGGGACGAACACTGAAGCTTTCTTT. Translation gives CASSRTGTNTEAFF.

This clonotype has more than one count but fewer than ten. The rearrangement links TRBV30 to TRBJ1-1; D may be TRBD1 (5 bases). CDR3 length: 13 amino acids. Germline CDR1 GTSNPN, CDR2 SVGIG (reference sequence). The germline V and J ends were trimmed by 0 bases and 5 bases, with 10 bases remaining between them. CDR3 protein: CAWSVLQGTEAFF. CDR3 nucleotide sequence: TGTGCCTGGAGTGTCCTCCAGGGAACTGAAGCTTTCTTT.

This clonotype was seen repeatedly, ten times or more. This sequence joins TRBV4-3 and TRBJ2-1; perhaps TRBD1 as D (7 bases). Trimming cost V 4 bases and J 8 bases, with 24 bases left between them. CDR1 is LGHNA, CDR2 YSLEER, per germline. The CDR3 runs to 17 residues. CDR3 region: CASSPSQGGWVMHEQFF. The CDR3, as DNA: TGCGCCAGCAGCCCGAGCCAGGGGGGTTGGGTTATGCATGAGCAGTTCTTC.

V gene TRBV10-3 combines with J gene TRBJ2-3; no clear D. There are 16 residues in the CDR3. Trimming pared 1 base from V and 2 bases from J, leaving 13 bases between. Looked up from germline, CDR1 is ENHRY and CDR2 is SYGVKD. The CDR3, as DNA: TGTGCCATCAGTGAGTGGAGTAGCAGAACCACAGATACGCAGTATTTT. Encoded protein: CAISEWSSRTTDTQYF.

This chain joins TRBV12-3 or TRBV12-4 and TRBJ2-1; 9 bases map to TRBD2. The J segment lost 3 bases and the V segment lost 6 bases, leaving 3 bases of the junction unmatched. The CDR3 has 14 residues. CDR3 loop: CASRGTSNYNEQFF. The CDR3 DNA is TGTGCCAGCAGAGGGACTAGCAACTACAATGAGCAGTTCTTC.

As regards this clonotype: One end of the junction is discordant with germline, which a read error may explain. The genes are TRBV5-6 and TRBJ2-1; tentative D call: TRBD2 (5 bases). The germline V gene encodes CDR1 SGHDT and CDR2 YYEEEE. The length of the CDR3 is 11 residues. Written as DNA, the CDR3 is TGTGCCAGCAGCTTGCAGGCACAAGCGGTATTC. This sequence encodes CASSLQAQAVF.

Only a few counts were recorded for this clonotype. The chain recombines TRBV5-1 with TRBJ2-7, with 11 nucleotides matching TRBD2. With 2 bases clipped from V and 7 bases from J, the junction kept 5 bases outside the gene matches. Per the germline V gene, CDR1 is SGHRS and CDR2 is YFSETQ. The CDR3 contains 14 residues. The CDR3 DNA sequence: TGCGCCAGCAGCTTAACTAGCGGGAGAACTGAGCAGTACTTC. This sequence encodes CASSLTSGRTEQYF.

About this clonotype: A read error may be the cause here, since a much bigger clone is one base away. This chain connects TRBV28 to TRBJ2-7; the D call may be TRBD1 or TRBD2 (5 bases each). CDR1 and CDR2 (germline): MDHEN, SYDVKM. V was shortened by 3 bases and J by 2 bases, with 20 bases between the two germline ends. The CDR3 extends over 17 amino acids. CDR3 in amino acids: CASSFGLGRERAYEQYF. The CDR3 bases are TGTGCCAGCAGTTTTGGACTCGGCAGGGAGAGGGCCTACGAGCAGTACTTC. Complete variable domain (other parts from reference TRBV28 and TRBJ2-7): DVKVTQSSRYLVKRTGEKVFLECVQDMDHENMFWYRQDPGLGLRLIYFSYDVKMKEKGDIPEGYSVSREKKERFSLILESASTNQTSMYLCASSFGLGRERAYEQYFGPGTRLTVT.

This clonotype was found many times. The chain is built from TRBV7-8 and TRBJ1-2; the match to TRBD1 covers 8 bases. The V segment lost 5 bases and the J segment 10 bases; nucleotides outside the gene matches: 6. The germline V gene encodes CDR1 SGHVS and CDR2 FQNEAQ. The CDR3 runs to 12 residues. In nucleotides, the CDR3 is TGTGCCAGCAGCGGACTGACAGGGGACTACACCTTC. It codes for CASSGLTGDYTF.

The chain links TRBV2 to TRBJ2-7; 8 bases fit TRBD1. The germline V gene has CDR1 SNHLY and CDR2 FYNNEI. V shed 6 bases, J shed 2 bases, and the junction held 9 bases outside the gene matches. This CDR3 is built from 15 residues. CDR3 region: CASSPSGGATYEQYF. The CDR3 DNA follows: TGTGCCAGCAGCCCTTCAGGGGGCGCAACCTACGAGCAGTACTTC.

The chain is built from TRBV9 and TRBJ2-2; D unresolved. V dropped 5 bases and J dropped 4 bases, with 6 bases sitting between them. This CDR3 has 12 residues. Germline CDR1 is SGDLS and CDR2 is YYNGEE. The CDR3 DNA reads as TGTGCCAGCAGGACTGTCACCGGGGAGCTGTTTTTT. Translating gives CASRTVTGELFF. Variable domain in full (rest from reference TRBV9 and TRBJ2-2): DSGVTQTPKHLITATGQRVTLRCSPRSGDLSVYWYQQSLDQGLQFLIQYYNGEERAKGNILERFSAQQFPDLHSELNLSSLELGDSALYFCASRTVTGELFFGEGSRLTVL.

This clonotype was detected a few times. V usage is TRBV7-8 and J usage is TRBJ1-5, with D hard to call. Germline CDR1 and CDR2: SGHVS and FQNEAQ. The CDR3 consists of 18 residues. Trimming removed 5 bases from V and 1 base from J, with 21 bases in between. The CDR3 spells CASSNLEDVLWSNQPQHF. The CDR3 nucleotides read TGTGCCAGCAGCAATTTGGAGGACGTCCTCTGGAGCAATCAGCCCCAGCATTTT.

The table lists this clonotype with a few counts. The V and J genes are TRBV19 and TRBJ1-1; 8 bases match TRBD1. CDR1 is LNHDA, CDR2 SQIVND, per germline (reference sequence). J was trimmed by 1 base and V by 8 bases; bases with no gene match: 3. The CDR3 runs 13 residues. The CDR3 sequence: CASSDRANTEAFF. DNA for the CDR3: TGTGCCAGTTCGGACAGGGCGAACACTGAAGCTTTCTTT. Combining the CDR3 with reference TRBV19 and TRBJ1-1 gives the whole variable domain DGGITQSPKYLFRKEGQNVTLSCEQNLNHDAMYWYRQDPGQGLRLIYYSQIVNDFQKGDIAEGYSVSREKKESFPLTVTSAQKNPTAFYLCASSDRANTEAFFGQGTRLTVV.

This clonotype was detected many times. The rearrangement links TRBV6-2 or TRBV6-3 to TRBJ1-2, with D unclear. This CDR3 region has 16 residues. From germline, CDR1 is MNHEY and CDR2 SVGEGT. Trimming stripped 4 bases from V and 2 bases from J, with 17 bases between. Here the CDR3 reads CASSSEDLFPNYGYTF. As DNA, the CDR3 is TGTGCCAGCAGTTCCGAAGACCTCTTCCCGAACTATGGCTACACCTTC.